The 10 T cell receptor beta chains reported below all come from one sample, sequenced in a study of lymphopenia after photon versus proton radiotherapy. Assay: immunoSEQ multiplex PCR; the TCRdb copy retains only in-frame clones and omits some. The sample holds about 14,000 clones; 65% to 85% are singletons and the top ten take 27%. Specimen: peripheral blood, collected from a patient treated with photon-based radiotherapy. Source of these receptors: a middle-aged man with gastric cancer.

This chain uses TRBV6-1 with TRBJ2-7; D is perhaps TRBD2 (6 bases). The CDR3 covers 14 residues. Germline V lookup: CDR1 MNHNS, CDR2 SASEGT. Trimming cost V 4 bases and J 1 base, with 11 bases left between them. In nucleotides, the CDR3 is TGTGCCAGCAGTGTTTCCGGGACTTCCTACGAGCAGTACTTC. As protein: CASSVSGTSYEQYF.

V is TRBV27 and J is TRBJ1-3, with D possibly being TRBD1 (5 bases). The CDR3 covers 12 residues. Germline CDR1 reads MNHEY; CDR2 reads SMNVEV (reference sequence). Trimming removed 8 bases at V and 4 bases at J, with 9 bases between. The CDR3 loop reads CASQGVGNTIYF. As DNA, the CDR3 is TGTGCCAGCCAAGGGGTGGGAAACACCATATATTTT.

The rearrangement uses TRBV12-5 and TRBJ2-7; 8 bases are shared with TRBD2. The CDR3 extends over 16 amino acids. V dropped 3 bases and J dropped 7; count of bases not matched to a gene: 14. The germline gives CDR1 LGHNT, CDR2 FRNRAP. The CDR3 DNA reads TGTGCTAGTGGTTTAGGGCGGGGGGCCAATATAGTTGAGCAGTACGTC. Translation gives CASGLGRGANIVEQYV.

Written as DNA, the CDR3 is TGCGCCAGCAGCTTGGTCGGCACTGAAGCTTTCTTT. Translation: CASSLVGTEAFF. V gene TRBV5-1 combines with J gene TRBJ1-1; D ambiguous. This CDR3 is 12 amino acids long. The germline V and J ends were trimmed by 0 bases and 4 bases, with 4 bases remaining between them. The V gene's germline CDR1 is SGHRS and CDR2 YFSETQ.

The chain links TRBV5-6 to TRBJ1-4; 10 bases agree with TRBD1. Germline loops: CDR1 SGHDT, CDR2 YYEEEE. The CDR3 spans 14 residues. J gave up 6 bases and V 6 bases, and 5 bases lay outside the gene matches. Here the CDR3 DNA reads TGTGCCAGCACCCAGGGACAGGGGTATGAAAAACTGTTTTTT. It is translated as CASTQGQGYEKLFF.

This clone was seen once. This chain links TRBV18 with TRBJ1-6; D may be TRBD1 (6 bases). This CDR3 region has 15 residues. V lost 1 base, J lost 10 bases, and 14 bases lay in between. The V gene's germline CDR1 is KGHSH and CDR2 LQKENI. The CDR3 nucleotides read TGTGCCAGCTCACCACTTAAGGGGGTAGAGTCACCCCTCCACTTT. Protein sequence: CASSPLKGVESPLHF.

Comments on this clone: The sample carries other DNA sequences with the same CDR3. The rearrangement joins TRBV5-1 to TRBJ1-1; no definite D call. CDR1 is SGHRS and CDR2 is YFSETQ in the germline V gene. Trimming took 0 bases from V and 0 from J, leaving 9 bases between them. The CDR3 runs to 15 residues. The CDR3 bases are TGCGCCAGCAGCTTGGCCGGCAGCATGAACACTGAAGCTTTCTTT. Protein product: CASSLAGSMNTEAFF.

The rearrangement links TRBV4-1 to TRBJ2-2; 8 nucleotides agree with TRBD2. This CDR3 is built from 15 residues. The germline CDR1 and CDR2 sequences are MGHRA and YSYEKL. V lost 0 bases and J lost 7; bases outside the gene matches: 4. CDR3 residues: CASSQEGLGGGELFF. In DNA form, the CDR3 reads TGCGCCAGCAGCCAAGAGGGACTAGGGGGCGGGGAGCTGTTTTTT.

The chain has TRBV19 and TRBJ1-4; possibly TRBD1 for D (5 bases). This CDR3 is 14 amino acids long. Germline V gene data show CDR1 as LNHDA and CDR2 as SQIVND (reference sequence). The V end was cut by 3 bases, the J end by 6 bases, with 11 bases between. The chain's CDR3 is CASSMGQGYEKLFF. For the CDR3, the DNA is TGTGCCAGTAGTATGGGGCAGGGATATGAAAAACTGTTTTTT.

The V gene is TRBV11-2, the J gene TRBJ2-3, with D possibly TRBD2 on 7 matching bases. The CDR3 extends over 16 amino acids. V dropped 3 bases and J dropped 3 bases, with 16 bases sitting between them. Germline lookup yields CDR1 SGHAT and CDR2 FQNNGV. The CDR3 DNA sequence: TGTGCCAGCAGCTTTAGTGGGGGGGCGAGGACAGATACGCAGTATTTT. It specifies CASSFSGGARTDTQYF.